This TCR beta chain was documented in a study of blood T cell repertoires in COVID-19. Clones were read by immunoSEQ multiplex PCR, and TCRdb kept only the in-frame ones, dropping some. The sample shows around 280,000 clones, around 87% of them seen only once. Per the germline V gene, CDR1 is SEHNR and CDR2 is FQNEAQ (reference sequence). The CDR3 runs to 16 residues. Trimming at V came to 5 bases and at J to 3 bases, leaving 9 bases not matched to a gene. This receptor was obtained from a woman aged 25 to 39 who had recovered from COVID-19. This chain connects TRBV7-9 to TRBJ2-4, with 8 nucleotides matching TRBD1. The sample taken for sequencing was peripheral blood. The CDR3 nucleotides read TGTGCCAGCAGCATCCCAGGGGGCTCGGGCAAAAACATTCAGTACTTC. This encodes CASSIPGGSGKNIQYF.